The next 31 T cell receptor beta chains were all read from a single sample in a study of blood T cells in healthy people across ages. A second PCR of 7 to 11 cycles used a sample-barcoded 5' primer and a J-beta primer mix. Each CDR3 protein gets one entry after TCRdb re-called the 5' RACE reads with MiXCR. Of over 1,500,000 distinct CDR3 sequences detected, 49% appear once; the ten largest clones hold 2.1%. Sequenced sample: blood. These receptors came from a woman in her thirties or forties in good health.

This clonotype came up a few times. This chain joins TRBV9 and TRBJ1-2, with 7 bases lining up with TRBD1. The V gene end was trimmed by 4 bases and the J gene end by 3 bases; junction bases not matched to a gene: 9. The CDR3 consists of 15 residues. Germline assignment: CDR1 SGDLS and CDR2 YYNGEE. Here the CDR3 DNA reads TGTGCCAGCAGCTCTGACACGGGACAGTACTATGGCTACACCTTC. This codes for CASSSDTGQYYGYTF.

This clonotype has ten or more counts. The rearrangement joins TRBV5-1 to TRBJ2-5; D is perhaps TRBD1 or TRBD2 (6 bases each). CDR1 SGHRS and CDR2 YFSETQ come from the germline V gene. Trimming cost V 5 bases and J 1 base, with 15 bases left between them. This CDR3 contains 15 residues. The CDR3 DNA reads as TGCGCCAGCAGTCTCACCGGGGGCCTCCAAGAGACCCAGTACTTC. It yields the protein CASSLTGGLQETQYF.

This clonotype has only a few counts. The gene calls are TRBV7-2 and TRBJ1-1; D possibly corresponds to TRBD1 (6 bases). Trimming took 6 bases from V and 4 from J, leaving 12 bases between them. In germline, CDR1 is SGHTA, CDR2 FQGNSA. CDR3 length: 13 amino acids. The CDR3 nucleotides read TGTGCCAGCAGGCAAGAACAGGGCACTGAAGCTTTCTTT. Its translation: CASRQEQGTEAFF. Variable domain in full (rest from reference TRBV7-2 and TRBJ1-1): GAGVSQSPSNKVTEKGKDVELRCDPISGHTALYWYRQSLGQGLEFLIYFQGNSAPDKSGLPSDRFSAERTGGSVSTLTIQRTQQEDSAVYLCASRQEQGTEAFFGQGTRLTVV.

J is TRBJ1-2 and V is TRBV13, with 10 bases lining up with TRBD1. This CDR3 is built from 15 residues. Trimming took 5 bases from V and 5 from J; bases not matched to a gene: 8. Looked up from germline, CDR1 is PRHDT and CDR2 is FYEKMQ (reference sequence). CDR3 bases: TGTGCCAGCAGCCTTCGGACAGGGGGAAGTTATGGCTACACCTTC. It is translated as CASSLRTGGSYGYTF.

This clonotype was detected only a few times. CDR3 sequence reads: CASSLLSSRNEKLFF. In DNA, the CDR3 is TGTGCCAGCAGCTTATTGAGCAGCCGTAATGAAAAACTGTTTTTT. This chain connects TRBV7-9 to TRBJ1-4; D unresolved. Germline CDR1 reads SEHNR; CDR2 reads FQNEAQ (reference sequence). CDR3 length: 15 residues. Trimming cost V 2 bases and J 4 bases, with 11 bases left between them. The complete variable domain, with remaining parts taken from reference TRBV7-9 and TRBJ1-4, reads DTGVSQNPRHKITKRGQNVTFRCDPISEHNRLYWYRQTLGQGPEFLTYFQNEAQLEKSRLLSDRFSAERPKGSFSTLEIQRTEQGDSAMYLCASSLLSSRNEKLFFGSGTQLSVL.

This clonotype showed up just a few times. The chain's CDR3 is CATSRGGGDTQYF. CDR3 sequence (DNA): TGTGCCACCAGCAGAGGCGGGGGAGATACGCAGTATTTT. This sequence joins TRBV15 and TRBJ2-3, with 7 bases matching TRBD2. This CDR3 contains 13 residues. Germline CDR1 and CDR2: LNHNV and YYDKDF (reference sequence). The J segment lost 5 bases and the V segment lost 1 base, leaving 0 bases of the junction unmatched.

The J gene is TRBJ2-1, the V gene TRBV2, with no clear D. Germline loops: CDR1 SNHLY, CDR2 FYNNEI. Trimming stripped 8 bases from V and 8 bases from J, with 10 bases between. The CDR3 consists of 11 residues. Here the CDR3 reads CASVWGHEQFF. The CDR3 nucleotides read TGTGCCAGCGTCTGGGGTCATGAGCAGTTCTTC.

V gene TRBV3-1 combines with J gene TRBJ1-2; D remains ambiguous. The V end lost 3 bases, the J end lost 0 bases, and 8 bases lay between the germline ends. Germline CDR1 LGHDT, CDR2 YNNKEL (reference sequence). This CDR3 comprises 14 residues. The chain's CDR3 is CASSHLSANYGYTF. The DNA of the CDR3 is TGTGCCAGCAGCCACCTCTCAGCTAACTATGGCTACACCTTC. Complete variable domain (other parts from reference TRBV3-1 and TRBJ1-2): DTAVSQTPKYLVTQMGNDKSIKCEQNLGHDTMYWYKQDSKKFLKIMFSYNNKELIINETVPNRFSPKSPDKAHLNLHINSLELGDSAVYFCASSHLSANYGYTFGSGTRLTVV.

The chain's CDR3 is CASSEGPGQGINYGYTF. The DNA for the CDR3 is TGTGCCAGCAGCGAGGGGCCTGGACAGGGGATTAACTATGGCTACACCTTC. This chain links TRBV9 with TRBJ1-2; 9 positions agree with TRBD1. Trimming took 3 bases from V and 1 from J; bases not matched to a gene: 10. Per the germline V gene, CDR1 is SGDLS and CDR2 is YYNGEE. CDR3 length equals 17 residues.

As for this clonotype: Because the CDR3's place on the DNA is in doubt, the DNA is left out and the CDR3 is given as listed by TCRdb. This sequence joins TRBV12-3 or TRBV12-4 and TRBJ1-2. The length of the CDR3 is 14 amino acids, counting both ends. The CDR3: CASSSSASSYGYTF.

The gene calls are TRBV5-1 and TRBJ1-1; possibly TRBD1 for D (6 bases). The germline gives CDR1 SGHRS, CDR2 YFSETQ. The CDR3 runs to 13 residues. With 3 bases removed from V and 11 bases from J, the gap between germline ends came to 17 bases. DNA of the CDR3: TGCGCCAGCAGCTCCCCGCCCGGGACACATGCTTTCTTT. This codes for CASSSPPGTHAFF.

The chain uses TRBV28 and TRBJ1-2; D gene unclear. Between the trimmed V and J ends, which lost 5 bases and 0 bases, there was a span of 10 bases. The CDR3 is 14 amino acids. CDR1 is MDHEN and CDR2 is SYDVKM in the germline V gene. The CDR3 here is CASSVGHTNYGYTF. In nucleotides, the CDR3 is TGTGCCAGCAGTGTAGGGCATACTAACTATGGCTACACCTTC.

This chain uses TRBV20-1 with TRBJ2-5; 7 nucleotides match TRBD2. The germline V gene has CDR1 DFQATT and CDR2 SNEGSKA (reference sequence). The CDR3 runs to 13 residues. With V trimmed by 2 bases and J by 7 bases, 7 bases remained unmatched. CDR3 DNA sequence: TGCAGTGCTAGACGAGCGGGGTCATCGACCCAGTACTTC. Its protein product is CSARRAGSSTQYF.

This clonotype has just a few counts. This rearrangement joins TRBV7-9 to TRBJ2-5; TRBD1 might be the D (5 bases). This CDR3 comprises 14 residues. CDR1 and CDR2 from the germline V gene are SEHNR and FQNEAQ (reference sequence). The ends were cut back, 0 bases at V and 0 bases at J, with 5 bases in the middle. The CDR3 loop reads CASSLATDQETQYF. CDR3 bases: TGTGCCAGCAGCTTAGCGACAGACCAAGAGACCCAGTACTTC.

The CDR3 DNA sequence: TGTGCCAGCAACCGGACACCCGACCCGAACACTGAAGCTTTCTTT. Encoded protein: CASNRTPDPNTEAFF. This chain links TRBV6-1 with TRBJ1-1, with D perhaps matching TRBD1 (5 bases). Germline V lookup: CDR1 MNHNS, CDR2 SASEGT. The CDR3 spans 15 residues. Trimming took off 7 bases at V and 1 base at J, with 16 bases between the two ends.

The chain uses TRBV27 and TRBJ2-3; 11 bases agree with TRBD2. The germline CDR1 and CDR2 sequences are MNHEY and SMNVEV (reference sequence). With 6 bases clipped from V and 2 bases from J, the junction kept 7 bases outside the gene matches. This CDR3 region has 16 residues. CDR3 amino acids: CASSLTSGSLTDTQYF. In DNA form, the CDR3 reads TGTGCCAGCAGCCTTACTAGCGGGAGCCTCACAGATACGCAGTATTTT.

The chain recombines TRBV20-1 with TRBJ1-2, with 9 bases lining up with TRBD1. The CDR3 has 15 amino acids. V was clipped by 0 bases and J by 4 bases; unmatched bases: 6. Germline V gene data show CDR1 as DFQATT and CDR2 as SNEGSKA (reference sequence). As DNA, the CDR3 is TGCAGTGCTAGAGACCGGGACAGGGATAGCTATGGCTACACCTTC. Its translation is CSARDRDRDSYGYTF.

CDR3 residues: CASSVGLAGSQETQYF. The CDR3 DNA reads TGTGCCAGCAGCGTCGGACTAGCGGGGTCCCAAGAGACCCAGTACTTC. The J gene is TRBJ2-5, the V gene TRBV5-5, with 12 bases that match TRBD2. The CDR3 sequence is 16 residues long. Germline lookup yields CDR1 SGHKS and CDR2 YYEKEE (reference sequence). J gave up 1 base and V 4 bases, and 5 bases lay outside the gene matches.

This clonotype has more than one count but fewer than ten. This rearrangement joins TRBV14 to TRBJ2-3, with D possibly matching TRBD2 (6 bases). Germline loops: CDR1 SGHDN, CDR2 FVKESK. Trimming took 4 bases from V and 8 from J, leaving 13 bases between them. The CDR3 runs 13 residues. CDR3 nucleotides: TGTGCCAGCAGCCCCCGGGGGTTTGGTACGCAGTATTTT. It translates to CASSPRGFGTQYF.

This clonotype is a singleton in its sample. The rearrangement joins TRBV2 to TRBJ1-5; D is unresolved. Per germline, CDR1 SNHLY and CDR2 FYNNEI. The CDR3 runs to 15 residues. Trimming removed 4 bases from V and 0 bases from J, with 10 bases in between. CDR3: CASSGTTDSNQPQHF. The CDR3 bases are TGTGCCAGCAGTGGGACCACAGATAGCAATCAGCCCCAGCATTTT.

The rearrangement joins TRBV2 to TRBJ2-1; D is uncertain. Germline loops: CDR1 SNHLY, CDR2 FYNNEI. V gave up 6 bases and J gave up 8 bases, with 14 bases separating them. The CDR3 runs to 13 residues. CDR3 DNA sequence: TGTGCCAGCAGCGCTCGTGGGTGGGATGAGCAGTTCTTC. Translation gives CASSARGWDEQFF.

This clonotype has a handful of counts. V is TRBV5-1 and J is TRBJ2-7; D unclear. CDR3 length equals 14 residues. Trimming cost V 3 bases and J 5 bases, with 15 bases left between them. The germline gives CDR1 SGHRS, CDR2 YFSETQ. The CDR3 region has the DNA TGCGCCAGCAGCTCTGATGGGGTTGTCGACGAGCAGTACTTC. Its protein product is CASSSDGVVDEQYF.

CDR3 region: CSVEQGNNQPQHF. CDR3 nucleotides: TGCAGCGTTGAACAGGGAAACAATCAGCCCCAGCATTTT. The V and J genes are TRBV29-1 and TRBJ1-5, with D maybe TRBD1 (5 bases). The V gene's germline CDR1 is SQVTM and CDR2 ANQGSEA. Trimming shortened V by 2 bases and J by 3 bases, and 8 bases separated the two germline ends. This CDR3 is built from 13 residues.

The chain is built from TRBV7-9 and TRBJ2-3, with D perhaps being TRBD1 or TRBD2 (5 bases each). Trimming took off 1 base at V and 0 bases at J, with 11 bases between the two ends. Germline V gene data show CDR1 as SEHNR and CDR2 as FQNEAQ (reference sequence). The CDR3 extends over 16 amino acids. DNA of the CDR3: TGTGCCAGCAGCTTAGGAGGGGTCTATAGCACAGATACGCAGTATTTT. Amino acid sequence: CASSLGGVYSTDTQYF. Looking up the rest from reference TRBV7-9 and TRBJ2-3 gives the full variable domain: DTGVSQNPRHKITKRGQNVTFRCDPISEHNRLYWYRQTLGQGPEFLTYFQNEAQLEKSRLLSDRFSAERPKGSFSTLEIQRTEQGDSAMYLCASSLGGVYSTDTQYFGPGTRLTVL.

This clonotype was seen a handful of times. CDR3 sequence: CASSPPSSGGQETQYF. The CDR3, as DNA: TGTGCCAGCTCACCACCGTCTAGCGGGGGCCAAGAGACCCAGTACTTC. The V and J genes are TRBV18 and TRBJ2-5, with 10 bases fitting TRBD2. The CDR3 spans 16 residues. Germline lookup yields CDR1 KGHSH and CDR2 LQKENI. V was pared by 0 bases and J by 1 base, with 2 bases of the junction left unmatched.

The chain recombines TRBV3-1 with TRBJ2-1; no firm D call. The length of the CDR3 is 15 residues. V was clipped by 1 base and J by 6 bases, with 13 bases between them. Germline loops: CDR1 LGHDT, CDR2 YNNKEL (reference sequence). The CDR3 here is CASSQGGYYANEQFF. The CDR3 nucleotides read TGTGCCAGCAGCCAAGGGGGTTACTACGCCAATGAGCAGTTCTTC.

This clonotype has ten or more counts. The chain carries TRBV29-1 and TRBJ2-5; 7 nucleotides align to TRBD2. Per germline, CDR1 SQVTM and CDR2 ANQGSEA. The CDR3 is made up of 13 amino acids. V lost 8 bases to trimming and J lost 4 bases; unmatched junction nucleotides: 10. The CDR3 region has the DNA TGCAGCTCGAGGGAGCGGGGAGGAGAGACCCAGTACTTC. Translated, it gives CSSRERGGETQYF.

This clonotype turned up a few times. This sequence joins TRBV27 and TRBJ2-7; 7 bases line up with TRBD1. V was clipped by 6 bases and J by 2 bases; unmatched bases: 10. The CDR3 length is 15 residues. Germline V gene data show CDR1 as MNHEY and CDR2 as SMNVEV (reference sequence). CDR3 in amino acids: CASRTTPGQPYEQYF. CDR3 sequence (DNA): TGTGCCAGCAGGACAACGCCGGGACAGCCCTACGAGCAGTACTTC.

This clonotype was detected only a few times. The chain uses TRBV15 and TRBJ2-5; 11 bases fit TRBD2. CDR1 and CDR2 from the germline V gene are LNHNV and YYDKDF (reference sequence). The CDR3 is 18 amino acids. V lost 0 bases and J lost 2; bases outside the gene matches: 8. Written as DNA, the CDR3 is TGTGCCACCAGCAGAGATGTGGATCTAGCGGGGGGACAAGAGACCCAGTACTTC. Translating gives CATSRDVDLAGGQETQYF.

This clonotype was observed a handful of times. The chain carries TRBV6-6 and TRBJ2-7; 9 bases align to TRBD1. The CDR3 spans 13 residues. Looked up from germline, CDR1 is MNHNY and CDR2 is SVGAGI (reference sequence). V dropped 5 bases and J dropped 7; count of bases not matched to a gene: 6. CDR3 sequence reads: CASSAGQGWEQYF. CDR3 coding DNA: TGTGCCAGCAGTGCCGGACAGGGGTGGGAGCAGTACTTC.

V and J are TRBV11-2 and TRBJ2-3; D tentatively fits TRBD1 or TRBD2 (5 bases each). CDR1 SGHAT and CDR2 FQNNGV come from the germline V gene. With 4 bases removed from V and 2 bases from J, the gap between germline ends came to 19 bases. The CDR3 is 17 residues long. CDR3 residues: CASSSPPGQETTDTQYF. For the CDR3, the DNA is TGTGCCAGCAGCTCCCCCCCGGGGCAGGAAACCACAGATACGCAGTATTTT.